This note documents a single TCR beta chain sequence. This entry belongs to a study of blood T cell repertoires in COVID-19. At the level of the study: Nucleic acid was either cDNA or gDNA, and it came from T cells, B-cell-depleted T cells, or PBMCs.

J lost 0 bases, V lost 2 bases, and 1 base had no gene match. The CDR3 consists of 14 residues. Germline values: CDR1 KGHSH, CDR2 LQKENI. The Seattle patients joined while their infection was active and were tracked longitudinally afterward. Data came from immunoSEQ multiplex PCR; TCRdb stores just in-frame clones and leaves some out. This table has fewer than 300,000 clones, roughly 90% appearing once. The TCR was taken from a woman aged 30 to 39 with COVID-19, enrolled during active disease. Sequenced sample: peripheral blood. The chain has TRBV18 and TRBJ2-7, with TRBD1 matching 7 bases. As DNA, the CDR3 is TGTGCCAGCTCACCAGCAGGGGGCTCCTACGAGCAGTACTTC. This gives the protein CASSPAGGSYEQYF.